One sample yielded the 29 T cell receptor beta chains listed below, sequenced in a study of response to subunit inactivated influenza vaccine. Each CDR3 protein gets one entry after TCRdb re-called the RT-PCR reads with MiXCR. The table has hundreds of thousands of distinct CDR3 sequences, roughly 14% seen once. The source material was PBMCs from blood, sampled around 15 days before vaccination. The receptors derive from a man aged 45 to 65 who received an inactivated influenza vaccine.

The chain links TRBV15 to TRBJ2-1; tentatively, D is TRBD1 (5 bases). CDR1 is LNHNV and CDR2 is YYDKDF in the germline V gene (reference sequence). Trimming stripped 0 bases from V and 2 bases from J, with 11 bases between. This CDR3 spans 16 amino acids. CDR3 coding DNA: TGTGCCACCAGCAGAGATCGCCAGGGTCCCTACAATGAGCAGTTCTTC. Encoded protein: CATSRDRQGPYNEQFF.

V and J are TRBV28 and TRBJ2-3; 9 positions match TRBD2. CDR1 and CDR2 (germline): MDHEN, SYDVKM. The CDR3 loop spans 17 amino acids. V gave up 3 bases and J gave up 2 bases; unmatched junction bases: 9. The CDR3 coding sequence is TGTGCCAGCAGTTTTGAGGCTAGCGGGACGAACACAGATACGCAGTATTTT. Its protein product is CASSFEASGTNTDTQYF.

This clonotype was counted between two and nine times. The chain uses TRBV4-1 and TRBJ2-2; TRBD1 matches 11 bases. From germline, CDR1 is MGHRA and CDR2 YSYEKL. The CDR3 has 18 amino acids. Germline trimming cut 1 base from V and 4 bases from J; bases unmatched to any gene: 8. Here the CDR3 reads CASSQALLDRGLTGELFF. For the CDR3, the DNA is TGCGCCAGCAGCCAAGCCTTGCTGGACAGGGGGCTCACCGGGGAGCTGTTTTTT.

The V gene is TRBV29-1, the J gene TRBJ2-3, with D perhaps given as TRBD1 or TRBD2 (5 bases each). The CDR3 is 16 amino acids. Deletions cut 1 base from V and 0 bases from J, with 14 bases between. Germline V CDR1 and CDR2: SQVTM, ANQGSEA. The CDR3 coding sequence is TGCAGCGTTGAAGTCAATTTGGGGACGAGCACAGATACGCAGTATTTT. This encodes CSVEVNLGTSTDTQYF.

The rearrangement links TRBV6-5 to TRBJ1-5; D remains ambiguous. Deletions cut 0 bases from V and 0 bases from J, with 9 bases between. The CDR3 has 16 amino acids. CDR1 MNHEY and CDR2 SVGAGI come from the germline V gene. The CDR3 coding sequence is TGTGCCAGCAGTTACTCGAGGAGCGTTAGCAATCAGCCCCAGCATTTT. It translates to CASSYSRSVSNQPQHF.

This clonotype was picked up a small number of times. This chain connects TRBV30 to TRBJ2-5; D is undetermined. Germline V CDR1 and CDR2: GTSNPN, SVGIG (reference sequence). The CDR3 consists of 14 residues. The V and J ends lost 2 bases and 0 bases respectively, with 10 bases between them. The CDR3 reads CAWSLGNYQETQYF. The CDR3 nucleotides read TGTGCCTGGAGTTTGGGGAACTACCAAGAGACCCAGTACTTC.

The rearrangement links TRBV5-5 to TRBJ2-7, with D tentatively TRBD2 (5 bases). V was cut by 2 bases and J by 3 bases, with 12 bases left in between. Germline V gene lookup returns CDR1 SGHKS and CDR2 YYEKEE (reference sequence). The CDR3 consists of 14 residues. The CDR3 DNA reads TGTGCCAGCAGCTTAGCAGAGACTAACTACGAGCAGTACTTC. Its translation: CASSLAETNYEQYF.

In its sample, this clonotype was seen a few times. The chain uses TRBV18 and TRBJ2-7; D is uncertain. The germline V gene has CDR1 KGHSH and CDR2 LQKENI. The CDR3 runs to 13 residues. Trimming pared 3 bases from V and 7 bases from J, leaving 13 bases between. The CDR3, as DNA: TGTGCCAGCTCACCTGGACGGCATTTAGAGCAGTACTTC. It is translated as CASSPGRHLEQYF.

J is TRBJ2-7 and V is TRBV3-1; D gene unclear. CDR3 length equals 15 residues. The V end lost 0 bases, the J end lost 0 bases, and 9 bases lay between the germline ends. Germline CDR1 is LGHDT and CDR2 is YNNKEL (reference sequence). The CDR3 region is CASSQDLSASYEQYF. The DNA of the CDR3 is TGTGCCAGCAGCCAAGATTTATCCGCCTCCTACGAGCAGTACTTC.

CDR3: CASSQEGPSNTEAFF. The CDR3 nucleotides read TGTGCCAGCAGTCAGGAGGGACCCTCGAACACTGAAGCTTTCTTT. The chain recombines TRBV2 with TRBJ1-1, with D perhaps matching TRBD1 (5 bases). This CDR3 contains 15 residues. The V end lost 5 bases, the J end lost 1 base, and 14 bases lay between the germline ends. Germline CDR1 and CDR2: SNHLY and FYNNEI. Full variable domain (outside the CDR3, taken from reference TRBV2 and TRBJ1-1): EPEVTQTPSHQVTQMGQEVILRCVPISNHLYFYWYRQILGQKVEFLVSFYNNEISEKSEIFDDQFSVERPDGSNFTLKIRSTKLEDSAMYFCASSQEGPSNTEAFFGQGTRLTVV.

The gene calls are TRBV6-5 and TRBJ1-5, with a weak D call TRBD1 (5 bases). Looked up from germline, CDR1 is MNHEY and CDR2 is SVGAGI. The ends were cut back, 4 bases at V and 3 bases at J, with 10 bases in the middle. This CDR3 region has 14 residues. This chain's CDR3 is CASSFSQVNQPQHF. CDR3 DNA: TGTGCCAGCAGTTTTTCACAGGTCAATCAGCCCCAGCATTTT.

This clonotype occurred a few times. The rearrangement uses TRBV12-3 or TRBV12-4 and TRBJ1-1; D is unresolved. This CDR3 is built from 13 residues. Trimming pared 2 bases from V and 6 bases from J, leaving 10 bases between. The CDR3 DNA sequence: TGTGCCAGCAGTTTACAGCCTTGGGCTGAAGCTTTCTTT. Its protein is CASSLQPWAEAFF.

This clonotype was seen more than once but under ten times. This chain connects TRBV6-6 to TRBJ2-3; no clear D gene. Looked up from germline, CDR1 is MNHNY and CDR2 is SVGAGI (reference sequence). The V end was cut by 2 bases, the J end by 3 bases, with 3 bases between. CDR3 length: 12 amino acids. CDR3 DNA sequence: TGTGCCAGCAGTTACGCGACAGATACGCAGTATTTT. Its protein product is CASSYATDTQYF.

This clonotype was detected only a few times. The genes are TRBV11-2 and TRBJ2-1; 7 positions agree with TRBD1. V shed 4 bases, J shed 5 bases, and the junction held 20 bases outside the gene matches. The CDR3 is 19 amino acids. Per the germline V gene, CDR1 is SGHAT and CDR2 is FQNNGV. The CDR3 bases are TGTGCCAGCAGCTCCCGCCGAAGACAGGGACGATACCTTAACAATGAGCAGTTCTTC. Translating gives CASSSRRRQGRYLNNEQFF.

The genes are TRBV4-2 and TRBJ1-2, with 7 bases aligning to TRBD1. Trimming took 0 bases from V and 3 from J; bases not matched to a gene: 4. The CDR3 length is 15 residues. Per the germline V gene, CDR1 is LGHNA and CDR2 is YNFKEQ. This CDR3 reads CASSQDRGQYYGYTF. The CDR3 DNA is TGTGCCAGCAGCCAAGATCGGGGACAGTACTATGGCTACACCTTC.

V and J are TRBV20-1 and TRBJ2-7; TRBD1 might be the D (6 bases). The ends were cut back, 5 bases at V and 3 bases at J, with 26 bases in the middle. This CDR3 contains 17 residues. The germline gives CDR1 DFQATT, CDR2 SNEGSKA (reference sequence). The DNA for the CDR3 is TGCAGTGCTGACCAGGGGTGGTCGGCCCGGTCTTTCTACGAGCAGTACTTC. Protein product: CSADQGWSARSFYEQYF.

This clonotype came up a few times. CDR3 in amino acids: CSADLGHPGPEAFF. The CDR3 nucleotides are TGCAGTGCTGACCTTGGACACCCAGGTCCTGAAGCTTTCTTT. V gene TRBV20-1 combines with J gene TRBJ1-1; maybe TRBD1 (5 bases). Trimming removed 5 bases at V and 6 bases at J, with 19 bases between. This CDR3 contains 14 residues. Germline V gene lookup returns CDR1 DFQATT and CDR2 SNEGSKA (reference sequence).

This clonotype occurred many times. The rearrangement links TRBV12-3 or TRBV12-4 to TRBJ1-1; a possible D gene is TRBD1 (5 bases). Trimming pared 3 bases from V and 2 bases from J, leaving 10 bases between. The CDR3 consists of 14 residues. CDR3 protein: CASSFVGPNTEAFF. CDR3 bases: TGTGCCAGCAGTTTTGTGGGACCCAACACTGAAGCTTTCTTT.

This clonotype has only a few counts. The J gene is TRBJ2-2, the V gene TRBV14, with 7 bases that match TRBD2. The CDR3 length is 14 residues. V lost 8 bases to trimming and J lost 0 bases; unmatched junction nucleotides: 3. Germline CDR1 is SGHDN and CDR2 is FVKESK. CDR3 loop: CASSAGPNTGELFF. Here the CDR3 DNA reads TGTGCCAGCTCAGCGGGACCGAACACCGGGGAGCTGTTTTTT.

This clonotype was picked up a small number of times. This chain links TRBV7-8 with TRBJ2-5; either TRBD1 or TRBD2 may supply D (5 bases each). The germline gives CDR1 SGHVS, CDR2 FQNEAQ. The ends were cut back, 6 bases at V and 2 bases at J, with 13 bases in the middle. This CDR3 spans 14 amino acids. CDR3 residues: CASRDGTLQETQYF. CDR3 sequence (DNA): TGTGCCAGCAGGGATGGGACCCTTCAAGAGACCCAGTACTTC.

The rearrangement joins TRBV9 to TRBJ2-3; TRBD1 might be the D (5 bases). This CDR3 contains 14 residues. CDR1 SGDLS and CDR2 YYNGEE come from the germline V gene. Trimming took 0 bases from V and 3 from J, leaving 8 bases between them. The CDR3 spells CASSVAPGTDTQYF. CDR3 in DNA: TGTGCCAGCAGCGTAGCCCCAGGGACAGATACGCAGTATTTT. The full variable domain, its missing parts supplied by reference TRBV9 and TRBJ2-3, is DSGVTQTPKHLITATGQRVTLRCSPRSGDLSVYWYQQSLDQGLQFLIQYYNGEERAKGNILERFSAQQFPDLHSELNLSSLELGDSALYFCASSVAPGTDTQYFGPGTRLTVL.

This sequence joins TRBV9 and TRBJ2-1; weak D call: TRBD2 (6 bases). This CDR3 is built from 16 residues. V was clipped by 3 bases and J by 7 bases, with 20 bases between them. Germline V lookup: CDR1 SGDLS, CDR2 YYNGEE. The CDR3 is CASSAGDLYFGNEQFF. As DNA, the CDR3 is TGTGCCAGCAGCGCCGGGGACTTATATTTTGGGAATGAGCAGTTCTTC.

This clonotype has ten or more counts. The genes are TRBV20-1 and TRBJ2-2; D gene ambiguous. The germline gives CDR1 DFQATT, CDR2 SNEGSKA (reference sequence). V lost 1 base and J lost 6, with 15 bases in between. The CDR3 loop spans 15 amino acids. CDR3 nucleotide sequence: TGCAGTGCTAGAGTAGGCGGTTCTACGCCCGGGGAGCTGTTTTTT. Translation gives CSARVGGSTPGELFF.

The V gene is TRBV11-2, the J gene TRBJ2-1; unclear D gene. Germline lookup yields CDR1 SGHAT and CDR2 FQNNGV. Trimming took off 5 bases at V and 10 bases at J, with 18 bases between the two ends. The CDR3 spans 14 residues. DNA of the CDR3: TGTGCCAGCAGCCCGGGCGTTGTGGCCCTCGAGCAGTTCTTC. Translation: CASSPGVVALEQFF.

This clonotype was seen a few times. V usage is TRBV3-1 and J usage is TRBJ2-1, with D tentatively TRBD1 or TRBD2 (6 bases each). Germline-derived CDR1 and CDR2 are LGHDT and YNNKEL (reference sequence). The CDR3 totals 12 residues. V lost 4 bases to trimming and J lost 10 bases, with 11 bases between them. The CDR3 protein is CASSPRGGEQFF. CDR3 bases: TGTGCCAGCAGCCCCAGAGGGGGGGAGCAGTTCTTC.

This chain connects TRBV20-1 to TRBJ1-5, with D possibly TRBD1 on 6 matching bases. Germline CDR1 DFQATT, CDR2 SNEGSKA (reference sequence). Trimming removed 0 bases at V and 4 bases at J, with 22 bases between. The CDR3 runs to 18 residues. CDR3: CSARDWGRGTLLNQPQHF. The CDR3 region has the DNA TGCAGTGCTAGAGATTGGGGCAGGGGAACTTTGTTGAATCAGCCCCAGCATTTT.

The V gene is TRBV6-2 or TRBV6-3, the J gene TRBJ1-1, with no clear D. CDR1 and CDR2 from the germline V gene are MNHEY and SVGEGT. The CDR3 is 13 amino acids. Trimming took off 6 bases at V and 2 bases at J, with 10 bases between the two ends. This chain's CDR3 is CASRNPKNTEAFF. The CDR3 bases are TGTGCCAGCAGAAACCCCAAAAACACTGAAGCTTTCTTT.

This clonotype was seen a few times. The V gene is TRBV20-1, the J gene TRBJ2-3; 8 positions match TRBD1. After removal of 0 bases from V and 3 bases from J, the junction contained 11 bases not matched to a gene. The length of the CDR3 is 17 residues. The germline CDR1 and CDR2 sequences are DFQATT and SNEGSKA (reference sequence). CDR3 in DNA: TGCAGTGCTAGAGAGCCCCGGACAGGGTGGAAGACAGATACGCAGTATTTT. The encoded protein is CSAREPRTGWKTDTQYF.

This clonotype occurred many times. The rearrangement uses TRBV5-6 and TRBJ2-7, with 11 bases fitting TRBD2. The CDR3 runs to 17 residues. CDR1 and CDR2 from the germline V gene are SGHDT and YYEEEE. V shed 1 base, J shed 3 bases, and the junction held 9 bases outside the gene matches. The CDR3 DNA sequence: TGTGCCAGCAGCTTGCGGCTAGCGGGGGGCCGGGGCTACGAGCAGTACTTC. It yields the protein CASSLRLAGGRGYEQYF. Drawing the rest from reference TRBV5-6 and TRBJ2-7, the complete variable domain is DAGVTQSPTHLIKTRGQQVTLRCSPKSGHDTVSWYQQALGQGPQFIFQYYEEEERQRGNFPDRFSGHQFPNYSSELNVNALLLGDSALYLCASSLRLAGGRGYEQYFGPGTRLTVT.